The rows below give T cell receptor beta chains drawn from one sample of a study of T-cell reconstitution after alpha-beta-depleted transplantation in children. TCRdb ran MiXCR on the PCR reads and lists one entry per CDR3 protein. The sample contains 800,000 to 1,000,000 distinct CDR3 sequences, roughly 29% of which appear only once. The sample was PBMCs, mostly from graft donor cells, taken 360 days after TCRalphabeta/CD19-depleted stem cell transplant. The receptors originated from a boy in the first two years of life who had a stem cell transplant for SCID, so the T cells may come from the graft donor. Both conserved end residues are part of each CDR3. D genes are given only for firm matches. A clone size is listed for some rows: how often the clone was seen (once, few, many), or a class if it is expanded.

- - TRBJ2-5 TRBV29-1 CSVDLASWETQYF TGCAGCGTTGATCTGGCTAGCTGGGAGACCCAGTACTTC
TRBD1 - TRBJ1-2 TRBV12-3/TRBV12-4 CASSLGGGGARYTF TGTGCCAGCAGTTTAGGAGGGGGCGGAGCGCGCTACACCTTC
- few TRBJ2-7 TRBV11-2 CASSLARLTYEQYF TGTGCCAGCAGCTTAGCTAGACTAACCTACGAGCAGTACTTC
- few TRBJ1-2 TRBV5-1 CASSFTATGGYTF TGCGCCAGCAGCTTCACCGCGACTGGAGGCTACACCTTC
- few TRBJ2-7 TRBV21-1 CASSPRARNGGNHEQYF TGTGCCAGCAGCCCTAGGGCGCGAAACGGGGGGAACCACGAGCAGTACTTC
- - TRBJ1-6 TRBV6-5 CASSPEDSNSPLHF TGTGCCAGCAGTCCCGAGGACAGTAATTCACCCCTCCACTTT
- few TRBJ2-3 TRBV9 CASTTMAGLSTDTQYF TGTGCCAGCACCACTATGGCGGGGCTGAGCACAGATACGCAGTATTTT
TRBD1 - TRBJ1-3 TRBV15 CATSRDRKTGVPGNTIYF TGTGCCACCAGCAGAGATCGTAAAACAGGGGTCCCGGGAAACACCATATATTTT
- few TRBJ2-1 TRBV20-1 CSARRPLRNEQFF TGCAGTGCTAGACGGCCCTTACGAAATGAGCAGTTCTTC
- few TRBJ2-7 TRBV7-6 CASSLSDVGGSLVEQYF TGTGCCAGCAGCTTGTCTGATGTTGGGGGCAGCTTAGTCGAGCAGTACTTC
- - TRBJ2-2 TRBV10-1 CASSESPGELFF TGCGCCAGCAGTGAGTCCCCCGGGGAGCTGTTTTTT
- - TRBJ1-3 TRBV20-1 CSATAPGIGNTIYF TGCAGTGCCACCGCCCCGGGGATTGGAAACACCATATATTTT
- - TRBJ2-6 TRBV20-1 CSARDHPASNSGANVLTF TGCAGTGCTAGAGATCATCCCGCAAGTAACTCTGGGGCCAACGTCCTGACTTTC
- few TRBJ2-5 TRBV7-2 CASSLRRVQETQYF TGTGCCAGCAGCTTACGGCGGGTACAAGAGACCCAGTACTTC
- - TRBJ2-5 TRBV5-5 CASSLGGFRETQYF TGTGCCAGCAGCTTGGGGGGGTTCCGGGAGACCCAGTACTTC
TRBD1 few TRBJ1-1 TRBV12-3/TRBV12-4 CASSPRTGYGHLNTEAFF TGTGCCAGCAGTCCCCGGACAGGGTACGGACACCTGAACACTGAAGCTTTCTTT
TRBD1 - TRBJ2-1 TRBV7-3 CASSHSPGGERFF TGTGCCAGCAGCCATTCTCCAGGGGGCGAACGGTTCTTC
- - TRBJ2-1 TRBV12-3/TRBV12-4 CASSEQGTILYNEQFF TGTGCCAGCAGTGAACAGGGGACTATCCTGTACAATGAGCAGTTCTTC
TRBD1 - TRBJ2-5 TRBV10-3 CAIRAGQGLGYQETQYF TGTGCCATCAGGGCTGGACAGGGTTTGGGGTACCAAGAGACCCAGTACTTC
TRBD2 - TRBJ2-1 TRBV10-2 CASTEAGGSYNEQFF TGCGCCAGCACTGAGGCGGGGGGCTCCTACAATGAGCAGTTCTTC
TRBD2 - TRBJ2-5 TRBV24-1 CATSDPGTSRETQYF TGTGCCACCAGTGATCCCGGGACTAGCCGGGAGACCCAGTACTTC
- few TRBJ2-7 TRBV28 CASSLYQLISDEQYF TGTGCCAGCAGTTTATATCAGCTGATATCGGACGAGCAGTACTTC
- - TRBJ2-3 TRBV9 CASSAQGPGVTDTQYF TGTGCCAGCAGCGCACAGGGGCCGGGAGTCACAGATACGCAGTATTTT
- many TRBJ2-3 TRBV12-3/TRBV12-4 CASSLQGRGYF TGTGCCAGCAGTTTACAGGGCCGTGGGTATTTT
- - TRBJ2-3 TRBV29-1 CSVSIGRTDTQYF TGCAGCGTTTCCATCGGGAGAACAGATACGCAGTATTTT
- - TRBJ2-2 TRBV10-3 CAISESEALLFF TGTGCCATCAGTGAGTCGGAGGCCCTGCTGTTTTTT
- - TRBJ1-6 TRBV7-2 CASSLWGSVPLHF TGTGCCAGCAGCTTATGGGGTTCGGTTCCCCTCCACTTT
TRBD2 - TRBJ2-1 TRBV24-1 CATSDSLPRGGRRVSNEQFF TGTGCCACCAGTGATTCTCTTCCGCGGGGGGGAAGAAGGGTCTCCAATGAGCAGTTCTTC
TRBD2 - TRBJ2-1 TRBV4-2 CASSVRDYPDYNEQFF TGTGCCAGCAGCGTACGGGACTACCCAGACTACAATGAGCAGTTCTTC
TRBD1 - TRBJ2-3 TRBV5-1 CASSLTGPHTDTQYF TGCGCCAGCAGTCTGACAGGGCCCCACACAGATACGCAGTATTTT
- - TRBJ2-1 TRBV2 CASSEISLSSYNEQFF TGTGCCAGCAGTGAAATCTCTCTGAGCTCCTACAATGAGCAGTTCTTC
- few TRBJ2-7 TRBV6-5 CASSYSILAPYEQYF TGTGCCAGCAGTTACTCGATTCTCGCGCCCTACGAGCAGTACTTC
- few TRBJ2-1 TRBV28 CGVNEQFF TGTGGAGTGAATGAGCAGTTCTTC
- - TRBJ2-3 TRBV2 CASSQRGEGLGTDTQYF TGTGCCAGCAGTCAAAGGGGAGAGGGGCTCGGCACAGATACGCAGTATTTT
- - TRBJ2-5 TRBV2 CASNGHAIGQETQYF TGTGCCAGCAACGGACATGCCATTGGCCAAGAGACCCAGTACTTC
- few TRBJ2-3 TRBV5-1 CASNLAGSTDTQYF TGTGCCAGCAACCTAGCAGGTAGCACAGATACGCAGTATTTT
TRBD1 once TRBJ2-7 TRBV9 CASSGDRVSEQYF TGTGCCAGCAGCGGCGACAGGGTTAGCGAGCAGTACTTC
- - TRBJ2-2 TRBV5-1 CASSLDELLTGELFF TGCGCCAGCAGCTTGGACGAACTGCTCACCGGGGAGCTGTTTTTT
- - TRBJ1-1 TRBV20-1 CSARDHLAGGTEAFF TGCAGTGCTAGAGATCATCTGGCGGGTGGCACTGAAGCTTTCTTT
- - TRBJ2-1 TRBV5-1 CASSLEGSPGEQFF TGCGCCAGCAGCTTGGAGGGTAGCCCGGGTGAGCAGTTCTTC
- few TRBJ2-7 TRBV28 CASRRQGSHEQYF TGTGCCAGCAGGCGGCAGGGGTCCCACGAGCAGTACTTC
TRBD1 - TRBJ1-1 TRBV29-1 CSVHRGVGNTEAFF TGCAGCGTTCACAGGGGCGTGGGGAACACTGAAGCTTTCTTT
- - TRBJ2-7 TRBV7-9 CASSPDSREQYF TGTGCCAGCAGCCCCGACAGCCGCGAGCAGTACTTC
- few TRBJ2-7 TRBV4-3 CASSRDRGGLQYEQYF TGCGCCAGCAGCCGAGACAGAGGAGGACTGCAATACGAGCAGTACTTC
TRBD1 - TRBJ2-7 TRBV28 CASSLWEQGATYEQYF TGTGCCAGCAGTTTATGGGAACAGGGGGCAACCTACGAGCAGTACTTC
- few TRBJ2-7 TRBV5-5 CASSLFSRTYEQYF TGTGCCAGCAGCTTGTTTTCCAGGACGTACGAGCAGTACTTC
TRBD1 - TRBJ2-4 TRBV9 CASSKTGNIQYF TGTGCCAGCAGTAAGACAGGGAACATTCAGTACTTC
- few TRBJ1-5 TRBV6-2/TRBV6-3 CASSYRGSSNQPQHF TGTGCCAGCAGTTATAGGGGAAGTAGCAATCAGCCCCAGCATTTT
- few TRBJ1-2 TRBV28 CASSSPTRSGGRGYTF TGTGCCAGCAGTTCACCGACCCGGAGCGGAGGACGTGGCTACACCTTC
- - TRBJ2-2 TRBV9 CASSAWDLTGELFF TGTGCCAGCAGCGCCTGGGACCTCACCGGGGAGCTGTTTTTT
- few TRBJ2-2 TRBV5-1 CASSPPGSSNTGELFF TGCGCCAGCAGCCCACCAGGGTCCTCGAACACCGGGGAGCTGTTTTTT
- - TRBJ2-3 TRBV4-2 CASSQVFGLVVGSTDTQYF TGTGCCAGCAGCCAAGTATTTGGCCTGGTAGTTGGTAGTACAGATACGCAGTATTTT
TRBD1 few TRBJ1-6 TRBV9 CASSVQPGTGGGSPLHF TGTGCCAGCAGCGTACAGCCAGGTACAGGGGGAGGTTCACCCCTCCACTTT
- few TRBJ1-2 TRBV9 CASSVGRGLNYGYTF TGTGCCAGCAGCGTAGGGAGGGGGTTGAACTATGGCTACACCTTC
- - TRBJ2-7 TRBV6-5 CASSLTGTGKYEQYF TGTGCCAGCAGTTTAACCGGGACTGGAAAGTACGAGCAGTACTTC
- few TRBJ1-5 TRBV12-3/TRBV12-4 CASSAGRYSNQPQHF TGTGCCAGCAGTGCCGGACGGTATAGCAATCAGCCCCAGCATTTT